What follows describes a single T cell receptor beta chain. Antigen: not known. The data derive from a study of T cells in localized non-small cell lung cancer. Study results and caveats: There was an association of higher blood T cell density with longer overall survival. In adjacent lung appeared a median around 56 of the top 100 tumor clones. The greatest T cell clonality was found in uninvolved adjacent lung (higher than in tumor).

This CDR3 contains 14 residues. V was clipped by 1 base and J by 6 bases; unmatched bases: 2. Germline loops: CDR1 SGDLS, CDR2 YYNGEE. Profiling relied on immunoSEQ multiplex PCR, and the TCRdb table lists in-frame clones only, not all of them. The table records 25,000 to 35,000 clones, roughly 75% of them present only once. The sequences come from peripheral blood, collected before any cancer treatment. This TCR came from a male donor older than 55 with stage III squamous cell lung carcinoma. The chain has TRBV9 and TRBJ2-1; the match to TRBD2 covers 9 bases. The CDR3 DNA reads as TGTGCCAGCAGCGTACTAGCGGGACTCAATGAGCAGTTCTTC. It translates to CASSVLAGLNEQFF.